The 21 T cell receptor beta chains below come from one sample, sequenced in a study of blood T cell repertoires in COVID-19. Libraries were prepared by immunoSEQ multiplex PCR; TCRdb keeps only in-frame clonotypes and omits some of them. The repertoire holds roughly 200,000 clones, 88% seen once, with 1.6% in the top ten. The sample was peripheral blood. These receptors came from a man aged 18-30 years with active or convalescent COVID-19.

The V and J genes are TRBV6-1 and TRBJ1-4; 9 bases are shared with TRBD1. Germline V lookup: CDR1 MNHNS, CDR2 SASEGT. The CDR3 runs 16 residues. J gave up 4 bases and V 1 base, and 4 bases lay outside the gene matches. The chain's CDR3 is CASSEGAGQGNEKLFF. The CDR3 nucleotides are TGTGCCAGCAGTGAAGGGGCGGGACAGGGTAATGAAAAACTGTTTTTT.

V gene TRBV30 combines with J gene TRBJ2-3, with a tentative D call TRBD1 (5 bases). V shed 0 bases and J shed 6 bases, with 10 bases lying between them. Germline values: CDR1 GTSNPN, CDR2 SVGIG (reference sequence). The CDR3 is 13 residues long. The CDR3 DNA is TGTGCCTGGAGTGTTGTGGGGCGGGATACGCAGTATTTT. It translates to CAWSVVGRDTQYF.

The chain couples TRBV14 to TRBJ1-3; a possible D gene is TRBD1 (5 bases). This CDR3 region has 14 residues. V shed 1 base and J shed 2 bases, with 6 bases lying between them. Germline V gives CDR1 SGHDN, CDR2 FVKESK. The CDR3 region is CASSQVRAGNTIYF. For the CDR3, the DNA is TGTGCCAGCAGCCAAGTCAGGGCTGGAAACACCATATATTTT. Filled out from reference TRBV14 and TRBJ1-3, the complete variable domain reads EAGVTQFPSHSVIEKGQTVTLRCDPISGHDNLYWYRRVMGKEIKFLLHFVKESKQDESGMPNNRFLAERTGGTYSTLKVQPAELEDSGVYFCASSQVRAGNTIYFGEGSWLTVV.

For the CDR3, the DNA is TGTGCCAGCAGTGACACGGGCAGGGGGTACACTGAAGCTTTCTTT. Amino acids: CASSDTGRGYTEAFF. The rearrangement joins TRBV2 to TRBJ1-1; TRBD1 matches at 7 bases. This CDR3 spans 15 amino acids. J gave up 3 bases and V 3 bases, and 7 bases lay outside the gene matches. Germline V gene lookup returns CDR1 SNHLY and CDR2 FYNNEI. The whole variable domain, remainder taken from reference TRBV2 and TRBJ1-1, is EPEVTQTPSHQVTQMGQEVILRCVPISNHLYFYWYRQILGQKVEFLVSFYNNEISEKSEIFDDQFSVERPDGSNFTLKIRSTKLEDSAMYFCASSDTGRGYTEAFFGQGTRLTVV.

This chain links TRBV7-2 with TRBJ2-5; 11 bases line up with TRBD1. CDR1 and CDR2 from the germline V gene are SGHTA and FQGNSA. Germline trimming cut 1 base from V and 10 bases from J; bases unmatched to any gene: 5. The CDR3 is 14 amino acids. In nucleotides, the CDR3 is TGTGCCAGCAGCTTAGGGACAGGGGGCGGAAACCAGTACTTC. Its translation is CASSLGTGGGNQYF.

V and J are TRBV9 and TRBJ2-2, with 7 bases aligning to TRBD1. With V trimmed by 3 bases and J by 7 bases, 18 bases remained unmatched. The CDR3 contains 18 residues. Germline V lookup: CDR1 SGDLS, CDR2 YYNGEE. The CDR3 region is CASSAKEWAGGIGGELFF. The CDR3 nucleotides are TGTGCCAGCAGCGCAAAAGAATGGGCAGGGGGTATCGGCGGGGAGCTGTTTTTT.

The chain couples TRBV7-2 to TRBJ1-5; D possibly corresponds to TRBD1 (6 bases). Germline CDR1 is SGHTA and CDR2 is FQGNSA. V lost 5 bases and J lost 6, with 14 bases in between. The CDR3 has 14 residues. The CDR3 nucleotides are TGTGCCAGCAGCATGGGGGGGGGCGGTCAGCCCCAGCATTTT. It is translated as CASSMGGGGQPQHF.

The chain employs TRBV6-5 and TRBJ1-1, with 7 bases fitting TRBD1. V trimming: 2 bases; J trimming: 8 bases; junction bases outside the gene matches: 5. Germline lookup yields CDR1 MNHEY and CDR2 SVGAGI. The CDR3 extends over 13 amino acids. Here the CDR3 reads CASSYATGREAFF. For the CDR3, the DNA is TGTGCCAGCAGTTACGCGACAGGGCGGGAAGCTTTCTTT.

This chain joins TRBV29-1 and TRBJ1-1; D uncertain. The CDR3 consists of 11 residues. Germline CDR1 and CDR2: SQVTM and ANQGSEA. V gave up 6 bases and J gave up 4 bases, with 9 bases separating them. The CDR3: CSVPDSTEAFF. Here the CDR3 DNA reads TGCAGCGTCCCTGATAGCACTGAAGCTTTCTTT.

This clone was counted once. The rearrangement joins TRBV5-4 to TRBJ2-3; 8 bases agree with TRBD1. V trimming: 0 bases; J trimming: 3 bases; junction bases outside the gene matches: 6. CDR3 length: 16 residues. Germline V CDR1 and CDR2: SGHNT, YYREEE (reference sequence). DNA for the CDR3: TGTGCCAGCAGCTTGGACCGCCAGGGGGCAACAGATACGCAGTATTTT. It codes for CASSLDRQGATDTQYF. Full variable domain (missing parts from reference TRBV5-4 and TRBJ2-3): ETGVTQSPTHLIKTRGQQVTLRCSSQSGHNTVSWYQQALGQGPQFIFQYYREEENGRGNFPPRFSGLQFPNYSSELNVNALELDDSALYLCASSLDRQGATDTQYFGPGTRLTVL.

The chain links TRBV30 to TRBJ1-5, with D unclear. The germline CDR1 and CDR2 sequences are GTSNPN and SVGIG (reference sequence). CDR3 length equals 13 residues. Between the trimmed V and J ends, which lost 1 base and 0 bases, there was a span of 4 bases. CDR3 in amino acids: CAWSGASNQPQHF. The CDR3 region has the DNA TGTGCCTGGAGTGGGGCTAGCAATCAGCCCCAGCATTTT.

Written as DNA, the CDR3 is TGTGCCAGCAGACGGGTGGACACCGGGGAGCTGTTTTTT. This sequence encodes CASRRVDTGELFF. This sequence joins TRBV7-9 and TRBJ2-2; D unresolved. CDR3 length equals 13 residues. The germline V and J ends were trimmed by 6 bases and 3 bases, with 8 bases remaining between them. Germline V gives CDR1 SEHNR, CDR2 FQNEAQ (reference sequence).

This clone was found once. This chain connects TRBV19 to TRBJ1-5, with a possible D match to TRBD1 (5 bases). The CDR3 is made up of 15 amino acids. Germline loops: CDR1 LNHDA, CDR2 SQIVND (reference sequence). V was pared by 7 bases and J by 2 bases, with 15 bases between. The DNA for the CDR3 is TGTGCCAGTACGACGTCACTGGGGCGCAATCAGCCCCAGCATTTT. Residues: CASTTSLGRNQPQHF.

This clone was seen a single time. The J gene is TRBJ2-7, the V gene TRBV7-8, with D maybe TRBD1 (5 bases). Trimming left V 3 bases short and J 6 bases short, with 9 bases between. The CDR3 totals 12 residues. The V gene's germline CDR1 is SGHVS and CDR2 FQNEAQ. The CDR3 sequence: CASSFIQGEQYF. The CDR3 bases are TGTGCCAGCAGCTTTATCCAGGGCGAGCAGTACTTC. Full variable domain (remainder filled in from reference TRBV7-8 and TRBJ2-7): GAGVSQSPRYKVAKRGQDVALRCDPISGHVSLFWYQQALGQGPEFLTYFQNEAQLDKSGLPSDRFFAERPEGSVSTLKIQRTQQEDSAVYLCASSFIQGEQYFGPGTRLTVT.

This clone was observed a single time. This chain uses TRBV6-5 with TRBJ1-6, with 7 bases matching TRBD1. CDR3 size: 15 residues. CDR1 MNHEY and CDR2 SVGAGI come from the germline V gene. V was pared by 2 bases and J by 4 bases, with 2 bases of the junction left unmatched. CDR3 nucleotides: TGTGCCAGCAGTTACAGGGGACAGTATAATTCACCCCTCCACTTT. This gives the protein CASSYRGQYNSPLHF.

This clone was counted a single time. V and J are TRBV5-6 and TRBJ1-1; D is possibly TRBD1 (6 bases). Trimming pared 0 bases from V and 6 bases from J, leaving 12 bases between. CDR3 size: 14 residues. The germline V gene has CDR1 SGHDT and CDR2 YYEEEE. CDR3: CASSLGQAVAEAFF. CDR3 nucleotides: TGTGCCAGCAGCTTGGGACAGGCGGTCGCTGAAGCTTTCTTT. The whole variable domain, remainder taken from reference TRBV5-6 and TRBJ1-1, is DAGVTQSPTHLIKTRGQQVTLRCSPKSGHDTVSWYQQALGQGPQFIFQYYEEEERQRGNFPDRFSGHQFPNYSSELNVNALLLGDSALYLCASSLGQAVAEAFFGQGTRLTVV.

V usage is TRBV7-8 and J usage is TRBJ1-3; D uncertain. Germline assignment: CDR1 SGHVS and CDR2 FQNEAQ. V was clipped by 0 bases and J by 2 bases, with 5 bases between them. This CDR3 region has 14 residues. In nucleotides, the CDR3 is TGTGCCAGCAGCTTAGCGTCCGCTGGAAACACCATATATTTT. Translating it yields CASSLASAGNTIYF.

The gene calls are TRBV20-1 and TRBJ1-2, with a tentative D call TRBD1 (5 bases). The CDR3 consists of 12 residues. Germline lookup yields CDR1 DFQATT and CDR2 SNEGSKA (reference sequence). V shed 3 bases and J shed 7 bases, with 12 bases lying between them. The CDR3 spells CSASRQGIGYTF. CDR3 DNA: TGCAGTGCTAGTCGGCAGGGTATTGGCTACACCTTC.

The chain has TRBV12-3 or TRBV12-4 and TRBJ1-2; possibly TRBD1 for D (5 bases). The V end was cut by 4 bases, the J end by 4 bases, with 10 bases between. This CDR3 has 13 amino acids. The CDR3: CASSSSRVYGYTF. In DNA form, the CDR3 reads TGTGCCAGCAGTTCCAGCAGGGTCTATGGCTACACCTTC.

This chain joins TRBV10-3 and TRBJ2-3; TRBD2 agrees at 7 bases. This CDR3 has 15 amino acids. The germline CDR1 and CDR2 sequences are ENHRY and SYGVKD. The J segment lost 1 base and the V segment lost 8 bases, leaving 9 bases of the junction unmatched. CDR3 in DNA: TGTGCCATCTCGAAAGCGGGGAGCCGCACAGATACGCAGTATTTT. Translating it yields CAISKAGSRTDTQYF.

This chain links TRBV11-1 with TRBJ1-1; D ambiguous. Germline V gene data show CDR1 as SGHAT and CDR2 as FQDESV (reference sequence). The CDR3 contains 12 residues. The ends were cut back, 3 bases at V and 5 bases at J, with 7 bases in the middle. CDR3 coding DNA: TGTGCCAGCAGCTTGGCCGGGACTGAAGCTTTCTTT. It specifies CASSLAGTEAFF. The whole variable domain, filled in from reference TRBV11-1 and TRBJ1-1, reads EAEVAQSPRYKITEKSQAVAFWCDPISGHATLYWYRQILGQGPELLVQFQDESVVDDSQLPKDRFSAERLKGVDSTLKIQPAELGDSAMYLCASSLAGTEAFFGQGTRLTVV.